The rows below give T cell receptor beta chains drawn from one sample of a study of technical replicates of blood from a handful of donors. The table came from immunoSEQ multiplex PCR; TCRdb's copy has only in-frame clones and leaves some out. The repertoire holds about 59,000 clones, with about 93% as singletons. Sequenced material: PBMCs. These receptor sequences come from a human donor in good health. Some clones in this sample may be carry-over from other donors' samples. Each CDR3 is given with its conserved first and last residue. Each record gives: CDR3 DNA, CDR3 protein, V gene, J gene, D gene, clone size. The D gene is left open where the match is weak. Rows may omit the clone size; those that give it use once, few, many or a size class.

CDR3 DNA: TGTGCCAGCAGCCGGACAGGGGGTAACACCGGGGAGCTGTTTTTT
CDR3 protein: CASSRTGGNTGELFF
V gene: TRBV2
J gene: TRBJ2-2
D gene: TRBD1
clone size: .

CDR3 DNA: TGTGCCGGGCCGGGGGTGGTTGGCTACACCTTC
CDR3 protein: CAGPGVVGYTF
V gene: TRBV30
J gene: TRBJ1-2
D gene: .
clone size: few

CDR3 DNA: TGTGCCAGCTCACCACTCTCAGGGGGCTTAGACGAGCAGTACTTC
CDR3 protein: CASSPLSGGLDEQYF
V gene: TRBV18
J gene: TRBJ2-7
D gene: TRBD1
clone size: .

CDR3 DNA: TGTGCCAGCAGCTTCGGCCCCTCCCGGGGCGAGCAGTACTTC
CDR3 protein: CASSFGPSRGEQYF
V gene: TRBV7-2
J gene: TRBJ2-7
D gene: .
clone size: .

CDR3 DNA: TGTGCCAGCAGCTTAGAAGAGGGAGCTTTCTTT
CDR3 protein: CASSLEEGAFF
V gene: TRBV11-1
J gene: TRBJ1-1
D gene: .
clone size: .

CDR3 DNA: TGTGCCAGCAGCCCCCTCGGACAGCTAACAGATACGCAGTATTTT
CDR3 protein: CASSPLGQLTDTQYF
V gene: TRBV11-2
J gene: TRBJ2-3
D gene: .
clone size: .

CDR3 DNA: TGTGCCAGCAGCCCGGGACAGCTGAACACTGAAGCTTTCTTT
CDR3 protein: CASSPGQLNTEAFF
V gene: TRBV7-2
J gene: TRBJ1-1
D gene: TRBD1
clone size: .

CDR3 DNA: TGTGCCAGCAGCTTAGGGGCGTGGCAGTTCTTC
CDR3 protein: CASSLGAWQFF
V gene: TRBV7-2
J gene: TRBJ2-1
D gene: .
clone size: .

CDR3 DNA: TGCGCCAGCAGCCAGGGACAGGTTGGTTACGAGCAGTTCTTC
CDR3 protein: CASSQGQVGYEQFF
V gene: TRBV4-3
J gene: TRBJ2-1
D gene: TRBD1
clone size: .

CDR3 DNA: TGCGCCAGCAGCCAAGGAACTAGCGGATTAAGCTCCTACAATGAGCAGTTCTTC
CDR3 protein: CASSQGTSGLSSYNEQFF
V gene: TRBV4-1
J gene: TRBJ2-1
D gene: TRBD2
clone size: .

CDR3 DNA: TGCGCCAGCAGCTCGACAGGACTTAGCACAGATACGCAGTATTTT
CDR3 protein: CASSSTGLSTDTQYF
V gene: TRBV5-1
J gene: TRBJ2-3
D gene: .
clone size: .

CDR3 DNA: TGCGCCAGCAGCTATGCAGGGACAGGGGAAGAGACCCAGTACTTC
CDR3 protein: CASSYAGTGEETQYF
V gene: TRBV5-1
J gene: TRBJ2-5
D gene: TRBD1
clone size: .

CDR3 DNA: TGTGCTAGTGGTTTGGTAGTCGAAACACGGACAGGAGGAGAGACCCAGTACTTC
CDR3 protein: CASGLVVETRTGGETQYF
V gene: TRBV12-5
J gene: TRBJ2-5
D gene: TRBD1
clone size: .

CDR3 DNA: TGTGCCTGGAGTGTGGGCAGTTACACTGAAGCTTTCTTT
CDR3 protein: CAWSVGSYTEAFF
V gene: TRBV30
J gene: TRBJ1-1
D gene: .
clone size: .

CDR3 DNA: TGTGCCAGCAGCTCAGAAGTAGCGGCAGATACGCAGTATTTT
CDR3 protein: CASSSEVAADTQYF
V gene: TRBV21-1
J gene: TRBJ2-3
D gene: .
clone size: .

CDR3 DNA: TGTGCCAGCAGCGTAGCCCAGAACACTGAAGCTTTCTTT
CDR3 protein: CASSVAQNTEAFF
V gene: TRBV9
J gene: TRBJ1-1
D gene: .
clone size: .

CDR3 DNA: TGTGCCAGCAGCCCAGGGGCTAAAGATACGCAGTATTTT
CDR3 protein: CASSPGAKDTQYF
V gene: TRBV11-3
J gene: TRBJ2-3
D gene: .
clone size: .

CDR3 DNA: TGTGCCAGCAGCTCGATTATCGGCGGGAGCCCCTACGAGCAGTACTTC
CDR3 protein: CASSSIIGGSPYEQYF
V gene: TRBV5-6
J gene: TRBJ2-7
D gene: TRBD2
clone size: .

CDR3 DNA: TGTGCCAGCAGCAAAGCGGGTCGGCAGGGGATCGATTGCTCCTACGAGCAGTACTTC
CDR3 protein: CASSKAGRQGIDCSYEQYF
V gene: TRBV21-1
J gene: TRBJ2-7
D gene: .
clone size: .

CDR3 DNA: TGTGCCAGCAGCTCACAGGTCCCGGGACTACCTTTAGAGCAGTACTTC
CDR3 protein: CASSSQVPGLPLEQYF
V gene: TRBV7-8
J gene: TRBJ2-7
D gene: TRBD2
clone size: once

CDR3 DNA: TGCGCCAGCAGCTCGCCCCCTCGGGAGACCCAGTACTTC
CDR3 protein: CASSSPPRETQYF
V gene: TRBV5-1
J gene: TRBJ2-5
D gene: .
clone size: .

CDR3 DNA: TGTGCCAGCTCAAGTCGTCTAGCGGACACCGGGGAGCTGTTTTTT
CDR3 protein: CASSSRLADTGELFF
V gene: TRBV18
J gene: TRBJ2-2
D gene: TRBD2
clone size: .

CDR3 DNA: TGTGCCAGCAGTGAAATCATAGATTATAGCAATCAGCCCCAGCATTTT
CDR3 protein: CASSEIIDYSNQPQHF
V gene: TRBV6-1
J gene: TRBJ1-5
D gene: .
clone size: .

CDR3 DNA: TGTGCCAGCAGTGAAGAGTTGGTGGAGTCGAGGCCCCAGCATTTT
CDR3 protein: CASSEELVESRPQHF
V gene: TRBV2
J gene: TRBJ1-5
D gene: .
clone size: .

CDR3 DNA: TGTGCCAGCAGTGCCCGGGCAGCGGGCTCCTACGAGCAGTACTTC
CDR3 protein: CASSARAAGSYEQYF
V gene: TRBV6-5
J gene: TRBJ2-7
D gene: .
clone size: .

CDR3 DNA: TGTGCCAGCAGTGCCGGGACAGGGGCTAGCAATCAGCCCCAGCATTTT
CDR3 protein: CASSAGTGASNQPQHF
V gene: TRBV5-6
J gene: TRBJ1-5
D gene: TRBD1
clone size: .

CDR3 DNA: TGTGCCAGCAGTTTGGGACAGGGGGTTAACACTGAAGCTTTCTTT
CDR3 protein: CASSLGQGVNTEAFF
V gene: TRBV27
J gene: TRBJ1-1
D gene: TRBD1
clone size: .

CDR3 DNA: TGCGCCAGCAGCTGGCTGGGGGGTCAAGAGACCCAGTACTTC
CDR3 protein: CASSWLGGQETQYF
V gene: TRBV5-1
J gene: TRBJ2-5
D gene: .
clone size: .

CDR3 DNA: TGTGCCAGCAGCTTGCGGCAGGGGGTGGGAGAGACCCAGTACTTC
CDR3 protein: CASSLRQGVGETQYF
V gene: TRBV5-4
J gene: TRBJ2-5
D gene: TRBD1
clone size: once